This entry lists 5 T cell receptor beta chains sequenced from one sample in a study of blood T cell repertoires in COVID-19. The data were produced by immunoSEQ multiplex PCR, yet TCRdb's version contains in-frame clones alone and is incomplete. The sample lists roughly 500,000 clones, 88% seen once, with less than 2% in the top ten. Sample: PBMCs or T cells enriched from blood (not recorded which). All receptors derive from a woman aged 40-49 years who had recovered from COVID-19.

V is TRBV20-1 and J is TRBJ1-3; D possibly corresponds to TRBD1 (6 bases). With 3 bases removed from V and 0 bases from J, the gap between germline ends came to 18 bases. The CDR3 extends over 17 amino acids. Germline CDR1 is DFQATT and CDR2 is SNEGSKA (reference sequence). The CDR3 reads CSASLGQSGNSGNTIYF. CDR3 DNA: TGCAGTGCTAGTCTAGGACAGAGTGGAAACTCTGGAAACACCATATATTTT.

In this sample, this clone turned up once. The rearrangement links TRBV13 to TRBJ1-2; D gene ambiguous. V was pared by 1 base and J by 6 bases, with 6 bases between. Germline CDR1 is PRHDT and CDR2 is FYEKMQ (reference sequence). The CDR3 extends over 12 amino acids. Here the CDR3 DNA reads TGTGCCAGCAGCTTAGATCTTAATGGCTACACCTTC. Encoded protein: CASSLDLNGYTF.

This clone was recorded only once. The chain uses TRBV9 and TRBJ1-2, with a possible D match to TRBD1 (6 bases). Germline V lookup: CDR1 SGDLS, CDR2 YYNGEE. The V and J ends lost 3 bases and 4 bases respectively, with 10 bases between them. This CDR3 is 13 amino acids long. This chain's CDR3 is CASSAGTSYGYTF. DNA of the CDR3: TGTGCCAGCAGCGCTGGGACATCCTATGGCTACACCTTC.

This clone was seen a single time. The J gene is TRBJ2-7, the V gene TRBV7-6; perhaps TRBD2 as D (5 bases). V lost 3 bases and J lost 0, with 12 bases in between. The CDR3 sequence is 15 residues long. Looked up from germline, CDR1 is SGHVS and CDR2 is FNYEAQ. CDR3 region: CASSLSGSNSYEQYF. The CDR3 DNA sequence: TGTGCCAGCAGCTTGTCGGGGAGTAACTCCTACGAGCAGTACTTC.

The genes are TRBV12-5 and TRBJ1-5; 7 nucleotides line up with TRBD1. Looked up from germline, CDR1 is LGHNT and CDR2 is FRNRAP. The trim removed 3 bases at V and 0 bases at J, leaving 8 bases unmatched. The CDR3 consists of 17 residues. The CDR3 DNA reads TGTGCTAGTGGTTTTCAGGGGACAGCCTTTAGCAATCAGCCCCAGCATTTT. Protein: CASGFQGTAFSNQPQHF.